The T cell receptor (beta chain) under discussion was sequenced for a study of a mutant IDH1 vaccine in newly diagnosed glioma. The sample's time point: week 11, during vaccination. Doses consisted of 300 ug of mutant IDH1 20-mer peptide each, paired with topical imiquimod. In regard to this clone: Its antigen remains unidentified.

CDR1 GTSNPN and CDR2 SVGIG come from the germline V gene (reference sequence). Trimming stripped 5 bases from V and 5 bases from J, with 18 bases between. This CDR3 has 14 residues. Assay: immunoSEQ multiplex PCR; the TCRdb copy retains only in-frame clones and omits some. The data contain roughly 61,000 clones, 75% to 90% of them singletons. The source is a man in his fifties or sixties with glioma. This chain uses TRBV30 with TRBJ1-2, with D hard to call. The sample in question was PBMCs, obtained from a glioma patient whose treatment included an IDH1 peptide vaccine. The CDR3 DNA follows: TGTGCCTGGGTCGTGCGCGGGGAAGGGTATGGCTACACCTTC. Protein: CAWVVRGEGYGYTF.